A few counts support the clone carrying this T cell receptor beta chain. Its antigen is currently unknown. Overlapping HIV-1 Gag 15-mer peptides at approximately 0.96 ug per peptide per mL were used. Memory cells lacking CD40L and CD69 with high CD45RO were sorted. Germline loops: CDR1 MDHEN, CDR2 SYDVKM. The CDR3 length is 11 residues. V lost 6 bases to trimming and J lost 8 bases, with 10 bases between them. The source of the sample is a study of persistence of HIV-infected CD4 T cells. This was the immunoSEQ version 4 assay in survey mode. Libraries were prepared by immunoSEQ multiplex PCR; TCRdb keeps only in-frame clonotypes and omits some of them. The table lists 30,000 to 35,000 clones, approximately 80% of them singletons.

The material sequenced was CD4+ T cells sorted from PBMCs after roughly 20-hour stimulation, taken from a patient who received antiretroviral therapy. This TCR was recovered from an adult woman with HIV who was CMV-seropositive. The chain links TRBV28 to TRBJ1-2, with D uncertain. CDR3 protein: CASSTTGGYTF. The CDR3 DNA is TGTGCCAGCAGCACTACTGGCGGCTACACCTTC.